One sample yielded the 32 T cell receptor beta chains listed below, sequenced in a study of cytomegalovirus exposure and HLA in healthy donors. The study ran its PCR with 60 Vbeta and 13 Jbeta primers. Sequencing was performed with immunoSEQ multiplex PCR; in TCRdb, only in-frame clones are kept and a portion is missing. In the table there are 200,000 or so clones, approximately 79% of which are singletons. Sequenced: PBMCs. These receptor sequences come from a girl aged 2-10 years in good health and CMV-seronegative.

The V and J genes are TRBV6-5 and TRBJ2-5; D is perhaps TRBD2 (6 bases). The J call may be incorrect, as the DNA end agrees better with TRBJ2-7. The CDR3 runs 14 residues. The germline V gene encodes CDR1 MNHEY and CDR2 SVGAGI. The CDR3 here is CASSYRDSSYEQYF. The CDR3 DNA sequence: TGTGCCAGCAGTTACCGGGACTCGTCCTACGAGCAGTACTTC.

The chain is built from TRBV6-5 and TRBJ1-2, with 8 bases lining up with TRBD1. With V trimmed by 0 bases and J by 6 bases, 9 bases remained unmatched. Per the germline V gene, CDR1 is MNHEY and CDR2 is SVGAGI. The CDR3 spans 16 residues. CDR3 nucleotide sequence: TGTGCCAGCAGTTACTCGAAGGGTCAGGGGGCGGATGGCTACACCTTC. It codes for CASSYSKGQGADGYTF.

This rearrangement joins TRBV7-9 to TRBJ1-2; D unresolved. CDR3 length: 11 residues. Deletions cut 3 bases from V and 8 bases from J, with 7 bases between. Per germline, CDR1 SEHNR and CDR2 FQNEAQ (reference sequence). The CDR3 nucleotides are TGTGCCAGCAGCTTTTACCAGGGCTACACCTTC. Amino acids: CASSFYQGYTF.

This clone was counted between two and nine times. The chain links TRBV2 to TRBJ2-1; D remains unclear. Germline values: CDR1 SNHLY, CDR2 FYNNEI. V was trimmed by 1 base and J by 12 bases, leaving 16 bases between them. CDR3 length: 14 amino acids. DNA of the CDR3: TGTGCCAGCAGTGAAGGGCGGATGGAAATCGGGCAGTTCTTC. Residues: CASSEGRMEIGQFF.

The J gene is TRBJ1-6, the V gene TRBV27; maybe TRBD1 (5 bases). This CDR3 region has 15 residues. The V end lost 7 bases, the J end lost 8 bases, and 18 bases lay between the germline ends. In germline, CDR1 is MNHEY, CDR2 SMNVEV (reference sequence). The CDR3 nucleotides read TGTGCCAGCACCCCTATGGGCAGGGCCCATTCACCCCTCCACTTT. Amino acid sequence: CASTPMGRAHSPLHF.

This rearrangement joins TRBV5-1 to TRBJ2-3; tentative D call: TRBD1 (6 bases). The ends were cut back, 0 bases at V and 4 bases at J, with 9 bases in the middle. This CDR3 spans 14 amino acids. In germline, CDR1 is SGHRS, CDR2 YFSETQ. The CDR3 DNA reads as TGCGCCAGCAGCTTGGGACAGGTCTCAGATACGCAGTATTTT. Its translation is CASSLGQVSDTQYF.

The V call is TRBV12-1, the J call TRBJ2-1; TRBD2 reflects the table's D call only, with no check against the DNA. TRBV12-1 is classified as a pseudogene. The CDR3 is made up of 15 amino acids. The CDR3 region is CASSLSGTRIDEQFF. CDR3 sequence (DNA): TGTGCCAGCAGCTTATCCGGGACTAGGATTGATGAGCAGTTCTTC.

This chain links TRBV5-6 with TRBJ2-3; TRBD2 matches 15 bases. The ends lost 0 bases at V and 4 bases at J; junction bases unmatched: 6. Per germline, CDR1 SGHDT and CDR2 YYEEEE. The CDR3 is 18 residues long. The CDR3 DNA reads TGTGCCAGCAGCTTGGCGATTGGACTAGCGGGAGGGCCAGATACGCAGTATTTT. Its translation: CASSLAIGLAGGPDTQYF.

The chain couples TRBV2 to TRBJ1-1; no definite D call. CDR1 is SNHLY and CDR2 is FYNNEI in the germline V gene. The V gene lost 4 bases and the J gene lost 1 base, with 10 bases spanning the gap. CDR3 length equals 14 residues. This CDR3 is CASSVSSRNTEAFF. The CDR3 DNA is TGTGCCAGCAGTGTATCCTCCCGGAACACTGAAGCTTTCTTT.

The CDR3 region has the DNA TGTGCCAGCAGCTTGGGGGCCGAGCAGTACTTC. It specifies CASSLGAEQYF. The V gene is TRBV5-6, the J gene TRBJ2-7; no definite D call. This CDR3 contains 11 residues. Germline V lookup: CDR1 SGHDT, CDR2 YYEEEE. Deletions cut 0 bases from V and 6 bases from J, with 4 bases between.

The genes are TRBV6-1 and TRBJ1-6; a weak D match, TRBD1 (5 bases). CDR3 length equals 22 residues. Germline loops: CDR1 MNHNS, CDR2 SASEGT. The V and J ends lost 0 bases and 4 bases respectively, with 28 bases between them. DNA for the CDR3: TGTGCCAGCAGTGAAGCGCTTCATTTGGGCAGGGCTATAGGGGCTTATAATTCACCCCTCCACTTT. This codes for CASSEALHLGRAIGAYNSPLHF.

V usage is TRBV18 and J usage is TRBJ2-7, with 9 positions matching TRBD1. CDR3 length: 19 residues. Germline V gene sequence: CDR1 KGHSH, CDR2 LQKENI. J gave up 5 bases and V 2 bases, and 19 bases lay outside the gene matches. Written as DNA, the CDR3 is TGTGCCAGCTCACCAGTAATGGGACAGGGTACATTAAAGGGCCACGAGCAGTACTTC. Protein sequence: CASSPVMGQGTLKGHEQYF.

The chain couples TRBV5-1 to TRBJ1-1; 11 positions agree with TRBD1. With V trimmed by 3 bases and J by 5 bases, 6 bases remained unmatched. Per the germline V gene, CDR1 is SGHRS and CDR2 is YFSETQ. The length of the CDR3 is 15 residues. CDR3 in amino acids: CASSSGDRGGTEAFF. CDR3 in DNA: TGCGCCAGCAGCTCCGGGGACAGGGGGGGGACTGAAGCTTTCTTT.

CDR3 nucleotide sequence: TGTGCCAGCAGTGAATCCCAGGGCATTTGGGGCGAGCAGTACTTC. Its translation: CASSESQGIWGEQYF. The V call is TRBV6-1, the J call TRBJ2-7; tentatively, D is TRBD1 (5 bases). Germline V gene lookup returns CDR1 MNHNS and CDR2 SASEGT. V shed 2 bases and J shed 6 bases, with 17 bases lying between them. The CDR3 totals 15 residues.

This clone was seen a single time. The CDR3 sequence: CASRASGYNEQFF. The CDR3 nucleotides are TGTGCCAGCAGGGCTAGCGGCTACAATGAGCAGTTCTTC. The genes are TRBV2 and TRBJ2-1; 7 bases fit TRBD2. The CDR3 runs 13 residues. Germline-derived CDR1 and CDR2 are SNHLY and FYNNEI. Losses at the gene ends were 6 bases for V and 3 bases for J; bases not matched to a gene: 2.

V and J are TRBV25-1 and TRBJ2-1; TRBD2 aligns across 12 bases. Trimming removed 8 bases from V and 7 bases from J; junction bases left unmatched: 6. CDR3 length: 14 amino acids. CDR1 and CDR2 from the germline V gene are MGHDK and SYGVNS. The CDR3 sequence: CASSLAGGQNEQFF. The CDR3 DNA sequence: TGTGCCAGCTCGCTAGCGGGAGGGCAAAATGAGCAGTTCTTC.

The CDR3 region is CSAPGTGKDTQYF. The CDR3 DNA sequence: TGCAGCGCCCCCGGGACAGGGAAGGATACGCAGTATTTT. This chain connects TRBV29-1 to TRBJ2-3; 9 bases align to TRBD1. Germline lookup yields CDR1 SQVTM and CDR2 ANQGSEA. The CDR3 runs 13 residues. J was trimmed by 6 bases and V by 7 bases; bases with no gene match: 8.

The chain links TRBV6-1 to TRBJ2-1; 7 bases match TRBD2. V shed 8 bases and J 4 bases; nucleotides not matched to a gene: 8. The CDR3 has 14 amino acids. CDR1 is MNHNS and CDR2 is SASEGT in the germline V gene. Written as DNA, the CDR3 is TGTGCCAGCGTAAGGACTAGAGAATACAATGAGCAGTTCTTC. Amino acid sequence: CASVRTREYNEQFF.

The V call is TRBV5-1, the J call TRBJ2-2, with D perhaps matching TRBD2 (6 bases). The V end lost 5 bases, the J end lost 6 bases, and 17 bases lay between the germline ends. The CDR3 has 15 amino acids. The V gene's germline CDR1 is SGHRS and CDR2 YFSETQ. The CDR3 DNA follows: TGCGCCAGCAGTACGGGAGAACGGGGGTCCGGGGAGCTGTTTTTT. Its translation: CASSTGERGSGELFF.

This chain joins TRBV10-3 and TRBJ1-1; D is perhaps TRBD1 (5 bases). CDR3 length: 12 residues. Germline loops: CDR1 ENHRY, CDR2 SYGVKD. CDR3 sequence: CAAGWENTEAFF. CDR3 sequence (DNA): TGTGCAGCAGGGTGGGAGAACACTGAAGCTTTCTTT.

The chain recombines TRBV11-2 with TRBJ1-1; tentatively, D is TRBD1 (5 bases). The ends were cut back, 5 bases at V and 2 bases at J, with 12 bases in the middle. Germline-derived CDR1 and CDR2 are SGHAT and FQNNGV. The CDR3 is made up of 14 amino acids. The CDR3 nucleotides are TGTGCCAGCAGCCGCTTGACAGTAAACACTGAAGCTTTCTTT. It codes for CASSRLTVNTEAFF.

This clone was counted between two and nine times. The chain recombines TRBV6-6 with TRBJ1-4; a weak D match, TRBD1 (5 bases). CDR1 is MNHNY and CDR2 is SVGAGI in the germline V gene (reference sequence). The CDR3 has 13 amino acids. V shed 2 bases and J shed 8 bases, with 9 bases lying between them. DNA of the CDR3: TGTGCCAGCAGTTACACAGGAATGGAAAAACTGTTTTTT. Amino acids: CASSYTGMEKLFF.

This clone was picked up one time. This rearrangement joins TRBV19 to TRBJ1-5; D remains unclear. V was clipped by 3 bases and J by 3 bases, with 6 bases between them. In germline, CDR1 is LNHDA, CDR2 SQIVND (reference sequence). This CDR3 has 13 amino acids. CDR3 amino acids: CASSIGYNQPQHF. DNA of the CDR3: TGTGCCAGTAGTATCGGGTACAATCAGCCCCAGCATTTT.

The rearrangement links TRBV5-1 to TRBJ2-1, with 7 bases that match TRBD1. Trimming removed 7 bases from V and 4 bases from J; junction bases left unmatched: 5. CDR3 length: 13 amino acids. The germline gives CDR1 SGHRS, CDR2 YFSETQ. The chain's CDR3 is CASGQAPYNEQFF. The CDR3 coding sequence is TGCGCCAGCGGACAGGCCCCTTACAATGAGCAGTTCTTC.

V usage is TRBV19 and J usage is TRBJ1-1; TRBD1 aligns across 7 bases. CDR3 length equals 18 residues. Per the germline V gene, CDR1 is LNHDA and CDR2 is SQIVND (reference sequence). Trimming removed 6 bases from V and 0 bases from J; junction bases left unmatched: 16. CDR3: CASRKLEGGRSMNTEAFF. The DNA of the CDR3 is TGTGCCAGTAGGAAACTAGAAGGGGGCAGATCAATGAACACTGAAGCTTTCTTT.

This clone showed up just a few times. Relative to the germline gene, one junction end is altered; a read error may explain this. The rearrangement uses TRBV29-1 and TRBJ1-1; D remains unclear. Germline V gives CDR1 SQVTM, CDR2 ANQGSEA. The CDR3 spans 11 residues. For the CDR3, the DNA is TGCAGCGTTGAAGATCTGTCGGGGTGTGTCTTT. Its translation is CSVEDLSGCVF.

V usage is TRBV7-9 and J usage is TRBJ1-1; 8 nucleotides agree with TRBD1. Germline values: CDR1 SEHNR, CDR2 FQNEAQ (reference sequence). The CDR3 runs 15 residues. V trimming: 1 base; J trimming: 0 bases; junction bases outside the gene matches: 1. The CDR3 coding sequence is TGTGCCAGCAGCTTAGGGACAGGGATGAACACTGAAGCTTTCTTT. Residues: CASSLGTGMNTEAFF.

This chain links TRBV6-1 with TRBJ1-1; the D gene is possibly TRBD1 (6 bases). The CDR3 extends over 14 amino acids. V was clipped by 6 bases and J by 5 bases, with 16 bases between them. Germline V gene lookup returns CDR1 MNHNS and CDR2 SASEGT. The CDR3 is CASRIQGFGTEAFF. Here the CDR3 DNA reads TGTGCCAGCAGGATACAGGGATTTGGGACTGAAGCTTTCTTT.

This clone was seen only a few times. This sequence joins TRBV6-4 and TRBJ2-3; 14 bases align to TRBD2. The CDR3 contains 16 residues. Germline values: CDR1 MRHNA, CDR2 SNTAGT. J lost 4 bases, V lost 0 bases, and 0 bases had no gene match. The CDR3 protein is CASSDSTSGGADTQYF. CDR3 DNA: TGTGCCAGCAGTGACTCGACTAGCGGGGGGGCAGATACGCAGTATTTT.

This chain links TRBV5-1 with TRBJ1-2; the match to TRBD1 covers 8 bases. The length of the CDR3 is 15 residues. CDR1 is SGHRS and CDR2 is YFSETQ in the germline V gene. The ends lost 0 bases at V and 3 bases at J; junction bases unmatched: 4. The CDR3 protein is CASSLGQGMDYGYTF. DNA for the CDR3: TGCGCCAGCAGCTTGGGACAGGGGATGGACTATGGCTACACCTTC.

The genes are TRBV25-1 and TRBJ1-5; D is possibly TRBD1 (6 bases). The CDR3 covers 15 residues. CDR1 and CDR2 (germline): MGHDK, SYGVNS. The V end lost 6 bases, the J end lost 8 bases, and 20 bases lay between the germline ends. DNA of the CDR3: TGTGCCAGCAGCCCACCCGGGGAAGGGGGTAAGCCCCAGCATTTT. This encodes CASSPPGEGGKPQHF.

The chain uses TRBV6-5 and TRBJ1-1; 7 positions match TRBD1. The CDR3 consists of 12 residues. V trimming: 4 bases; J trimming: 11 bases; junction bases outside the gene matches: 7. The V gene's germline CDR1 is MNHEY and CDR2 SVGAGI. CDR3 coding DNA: TGTGCCAGCAGTTCCCGGGGACAGCGGGCTTTCTTT. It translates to CASSSRGQRAFF.